The T cell receptor (beta chain) under discussion was sequenced for a study of OX40 agonist ivuxolimab in advanced cancers. Produced via immunoSEQ multiplex PCR; TCRdb's table is partial and in-frame only. The sample has 100,000 to 150,000 clones, about 93% seen once; the top ten hold more than 0.9%. This CDR3 is 14 amino acids long. Trimming removed 2 bases from V and 3 bases from J, with 11 bases in between. From germline, CDR1 is SEHNR and CDR2 FQNEAQ (reference sequence). This clone was counted once. The clonotype was recovered from an adult with an advanced solid tumor such as melanoma, head and neck, liver or kidney cancer. V and J are TRBV7-9 and TRBJ2-7; the D gene is possibly TRBD2 (7 bases). Here the sequenced sample was CD4+ or CD8+ T cells sorted from blood, taken in a trial of the OX40 agonist ivuxolimab. This chain's CDR3 is CASSLLGGLYEQYF. The CDR3 nucleotides are TGTGCCAGCAGCTTATTGGGGGGGCTCTACGAGCAGTACTTC.